The source of this T cell receptor (beta chain) is a study of T cells in Graves' hyperthyroidism and ophthalmopathy. Whole-study findings and limits: Ophthalmopathy was separated from stable hyperthyroidism by a 13 V-J model. Model predictions of ophthalmopathy came a median around 7.1 months before onset. Blood held most thyroid clonotypes expanded above 0.001 frequency.

Points on this clonotype: Its antigen remains unknown.

RNA transcripts served as the template for amplifying TCR beta CDR3 regions. HTBI primers drove first-round RT-PCR of the TCR CDR3. TCRdb itself ran the multiplex PCR reads through MiXCR, one entry per CDR3 protein. The sample holds 480,000 or so distinct CDR3 sequences, around 50% seen once. The CDR3 loop spans 16 amino acids. Germline V gives CDR1 WNHNN, CDR2 SYGVQD (reference sequence). V lost 3 bases, J lost 1 base, and 3 bases stayed unmatched. The genes are TRBV10-1 and TRBJ2-5; TRBD2 aligns across 12 bases. This TCR derives from an adult woman with Graves' disease, either hyperthyroidism or ophthalmopathy (not recorded which). Sequences were obtained from peripheral blood or thyroid tissue (not recorded which). The DNA for the CDR3 is TGCGCCAGCAGTGAATCACTAGCGGGAGGCCAAGAGACCCAGTACTTC. Translated, it gives CASSESLAGGQETQYF.